These 28 T cell receptor beta chains came from one sample sequenced in a study of T-cell memory formation after mild COVID-19 (dated by TCRdb to the early 2020s). The method behind the library was 5' RACE. TCRdb shows the sequencer as Illumina NovaSeq 6000. The public reads were run again by TCRdb, first through fastp at Q25 and then through MiXCR, and only productive beta chains were kept. Duplicate CDR3 protein sequences are folded into a single record with the most common DNA and genes. This sample lists under 50,000 distinct CDR3 sequences; nearly 9.5% were detected once. Clones ranked in the top ten supply approximately 12% of the sample. The sample comprised PBMCs or a T cell subset sorted from them (not recorded which). The receptors here all came from an adult woman who had mild COVID-19 (a few samples of this study predate the infection). The sample titles of this study are shuffled in the database, so cell type and time point are left out; the donor was told from shared clones.

This clonotype was found many times. The J gene is TRBJ2-7, the V gene TRBV6-5; perhaps TRBD2 as D (7 bases). CDR1 is MNHEY, CDR2 SVGAGI, per germline. This CDR3 region has 15 residues. Between the trimmed V and J ends, which lost 5 bases and 7 bases, there was a span of 21 bases. The CDR3 protein is CASSQQGILGREQYF. In DNA, the CDR3 is TGTGCCAGCAGTCAACAGGGAATCCTCGGGAGGGAGCAGTACTTC.

This clonotype was counted at least ten times. V is TRBV7-8 and J is TRBJ2-1, with 16 positions matching TRBD2. Germline lookup yields CDR1 SGHVS and CDR2 FQNEAQ. The CDR3 loop spans 17 amino acids. With V trimmed by 5 bases and J by 6 bases, 7 bases remained unmatched. CDR3 amino acids: CASSPSGLAGGGNEQFF. Here the CDR3 DNA reads TGTGCCAGCAGCCCCTCGGGACTAGCGGGGGGGGGCAATGAGCAGTTCTTC. The entire variable domain, with the rest obtained from reference TRBV7-8 and TRBJ2-1, is as follows: GAGVSQSPRYKVAKRGQDVALRCDPISGHVSLFWYQQALGQGPEFLTYFQNEAQLDKSGLPSDRFFAERPEGSVSTLKIQRTQQEDSAVYLCASSPSGLAGGGNEQFFGPGTRLTVL.

This clonotype was recorded a few times. The chain joins TRBV12-3 or TRBV12-4 to TRBJ2-7; 7 nucleotides match TRBD1. This CDR3 comprises 13 residues. V was clipped by 5 bases and J by 3 bases; unmatched bases: 4. The CDR3: CASSTDRDYEQYF. CDR3 nucleotide sequence: TGTGCCAGCAGTACCGACAGGGACTACGAGCAGTACTTC.

The table lists this clonotype with a few counts. The V gene is TRBV24-1, the J gene TRBJ2-1; 9 bases align to TRBD2. The trim removed 0 bases at V and 7 bases at J, leaving 9 bases unmatched. The CDR3 loop spans 17 amino acids. Germline values: CDR1 KGHDR, CDR2 SFDVKD. The CDR3, as DNA: TGTGCCACCAGTGATTTGCCCGGGACTAGCAGTGAGAATGAGCAGTTCTTC. This codes for CATSDLPGTSSENEQFF.

This clonotype was recorded at least ten times. The chain links TRBV27 to TRBJ2-1; D is perhaps TRBD1 (6 bases). V lost 5 bases and J lost 13, with 18 bases in between. The length of the CDR3 is 13 residues. Germline assignment: CDR1 MNHEY and CDR2 SMNVEV (reference sequence). The CDR3 coding sequence is TGTGCCAGCAGTCAGAGCAGGGGAGAAGGACAGTTCTTC. It translates to CASSQSRGEGQFF.

V gene TRBV5-1 combines with J gene TRBJ2-3, with D possibly TRBD2 on 6 matching bases. The CDR3 spans 14 residues. V lost 3 bases and J lost 8, with 16 bases in between. Per germline, CDR1 SGHRS and CDR2 YFSETQ. Written as DNA, the CDR3 is TGCGCCAGCAGCTCGGGACGGGGACTTGGTACGCAGTATTTT. It yields the protein CASSSGRGLGTQYF.

This clonotype was counted a few times. The chain has TRBV14 and TRBJ2-3, with unresolved D. Trimming cost V 5 bases and J 8 bases, with 26 bases left between them. The CDR3 has 17 amino acids. Germline CDR1 and CDR2: SGHDN and FVKESK. DNA for the CDR3: TGTGCCAGCAGCTCGTCCCGGGTCGCGGTCGACTCTGGTACGCAGTATTTT. Amino acids: CASSSSRVAVDSGTQYF.

In its sample, this clonotype was seen a few times. The chain employs TRBV20-1 and TRBJ1-2; D not resolved. The CDR3 consists of 11 residues. The germline V and J ends were trimmed by 2 bases and 3 bases, with 4 bases remaining between them. Germline CDR1 is DFQATT and CDR2 is SNEGSKA (reference sequence). CDR3 in DNA: TGCAGTGCTAGACAGTACTATGGCTACACCTTC. Its protein product is CSARQYYGYTF.

J is TRBJ2-3 and V is TRBV6-6; 7 bases match TRBD2. The CDR3 runs 15 residues. In germline, CDR1 is MNHNY, CDR2 SVGAGI (reference sequence). Trimming took 8 bases from V and 4 from J; bases not matched to a gene: 12. The CDR3 here is CASGRGGYSADTQYF. The DNA of the CDR3 is TGTGCCAGCGGAAGGGGAGGGTACAGTGCAGATACGCAGTATTTT.

Ten or more counts support this clonotype. The V and J genes are TRBV4-2 and TRBJ1-2; D is unresolved. The V and J ends lost 0 bases and 4 bases respectively, with 12 bases between them. The CDR3 contains 15 residues. Germline CDR1 is LGHNA and CDR2 is YNFKEQ. CDR3 region: CASSQDSKGGYGYTF. The CDR3 nucleotides read TGTGCCAGCAGCCAAGATAGTAAGGGTGGCTATGGCTACACCTTC.

This clonotype has only a few counts. V is TRBV20-1 and J is TRBJ2-1; D perhaps matches TRBD2 (5 bases). Germline CDR1 and CDR2: DFQATT and SNEGSKA (reference sequence). The V end was cut by 5 bases, the J end by 0 bases, with 14 bases between. The CDR3 runs to 15 residues. Here the CDR3 DNA reads TGCAGTGCTCGTCGCGGGTCGAGCTCCTACAATGAGCAGTTCTTC. It translates to CSARRGSSSYNEQFF.

This clonotype has more than one count but fewer than ten. The gene calls are TRBV11-3 and TRBJ2-1, with 7 bases aligning to TRBD1. V dropped 8 bases and J dropped 0; count of bases not matched to a gene: 7. This CDR3 comprises 15 residues. Germline CDR1 reads SGHNT; CDR2 reads YENEEA. CDR3 loop: CASSFDRDSYNEQFF. The CDR3 nucleotides are TGTGCCAGCTCCTTCGACAGGGACTCCTACAATGAGCAGTTCTTC.

This clonotype has just a few counts. This chain joins TRBV12-3 or TRBV12-4 and TRBJ1-4; D is uncertain. V gave up 4 bases and J gave up 8 bases, with 20 bases separating them. This CDR3 comprises 16 residues. CDR3 sequence reads: CASSSAMTVRSEKLFF. The CDR3 nucleotides read TGTGCCAGCAGTTCGGCTATGACGGTCAGAAGCGAAAAACTGTTTTTT.

J is TRBJ2-7 and V is TRBV9; no firm D call. This CDR3 comprises 15 residues. CDR1 is SGDLS, CDR2 YYNGEE, per germline. V lost 2 bases, J lost 2 bases, and 14 bases lay in between. CDR3 sequence (DNA): TGTGCCAGCAGCGTGGAGAGAGGACCGACCTACGAGCAGTACTTC. It specifies CASSVERGPTYEQYF.

This clonotype was counted between two and nine times. The CDR3 protein is CSARGEINYGYTF. The DNA for the CDR3 is TGCAGTGCTAGAGGGGAGATAAACTATGGCTACACCTTC. This chain uses TRBV20-1 with TRBJ1-2; D unclear. The CDR3 has 13 amino acids. From germline, CDR1 is DFQATT and CDR2 SNEGSKA (reference sequence). The ends were cut back, 1 base at V and 2 bases at J, with 8 bases in the middle.

This clonotype was observed many times. V is TRBV5-1 and J is TRBJ2-5, with 7 bases identical to TRBD1. From germline, CDR1 is SGHRS and CDR2 YFSETQ. V shed 0 bases and J 1 base; nucleotides not matched to a gene: 0. The CDR3 is 14 residues long. This CDR3 is CASSLAGGQETQYF. The CDR3, as DNA: TGCGCCAGCAGCTTGGCAGGGGGCCAAGAGACCCAGTACTTC.

Ten or more counts support this clonotype. The rearrangement links TRBV11-1 to TRBJ2-1, with D tentatively TRBD1 (6 bases). The germline gives CDR1 SGHAT, CDR2 FQDESV (reference sequence). Trimming took off 1 base at V and 6 bases at J, with 13 bases between the two ends. The CDR3 runs to 15 residues. CDR3 coding DNA: TGTGCCAGCAGCTTAGGAGTACAGGGCCGCAATGAGCAGTTCTTC. This translates into CASSLGVQGRNEQFF.

Only a few counts were recorded for this clonotype. The V gene is TRBV20-1, the J gene TRBJ2-1; no reliable D call. The CDR3 loop spans 12 amino acids. Germline values: CDR1 DFQATT, CDR2 SNEGSKA (reference sequence). Trimming took 2 bases from V and 6 from J, leaving 8 bases between them. CDR3 DNA: TGCAGTGCTAGAACCCGCCTCAATGAGCAGTTCTTC. This translates into CSARTRLNEQFF.

This clonotype has more than one count but fewer than ten. V and J are TRBV6-5 and TRBJ1-1; D call uncertain. Between the trimmed V and J ends, which lost 4 bases and 4 bases, there was a span of 10 bases. CDR3 size: 13 residues. Per the germline V gene, CDR1 is MNHEY and CDR2 is SVGAGI. The DNA of the CDR3 is TGTGCCAGCAGTTCCCGGTTGGGCACTGAAGCTTTCTTT. Protein: CASSSRLGTEAFF.

There are a few counts of this clonotype. The J gene is TRBJ1-5, the V gene TRBV15; 7 nucleotides line up with TRBD1. Germline trimming cut 0 bases from V and 8 bases from J; bases unmatched to any gene: 16. From germline, CDR1 is LNHNV and CDR2 YYDKDF (reference sequence). This CDR3 has 18 amino acids. The CDR3 DNA reads as TGTGCCACCAGCAGAGATTGGGGGACAGCCTTTGTCACGAAGCCCCAGCATTTT. Amino acid sequence: CATSRDWGTAFVTKPQHF.

The CDR3 spells CASSQDWDTQYF. Here the CDR3 DNA reads TGTGCCAGCAGCCAAGATTGGGATACGCAGTATTTT. The V call is TRBV14, the J call TRBJ2-3; D not certain. In germline, CDR1 is SGHDN, CDR2 FVKESK. V gave up 0 bases and J gave up 6 bases, with 4 bases separating them. The CDR3 is 12 residues long. Drawing the rest from reference TRBV14 and TRBJ2-3, the complete variable domain is EAGVTQFPSHSVIEKGQTVTLRCDPISGHDNLYWYRRVMGKEIKFLLHFVKESKQDESGMPNNRFLAERTGGTYSTLKVQPAELEDSGVYFCASSQDWDTQYFGPGTRLTVL.

This clonotype was recorded many times. The chain uses TRBV6-5 and TRBJ1-3; D unresolved. This CDR3 has 13 amino acids. Trimming pared 4 bases from V and 4 bases from J, leaving 8 bases between. From germline, CDR1 is MNHEY and CDR2 SVGAGI. The CDR3 DNA follows: TGTGCCAGCAGTTCCGTACAGGGAAACACCATATATTTT. It specifies CASSSVQGNTIYF.

The chain joins TRBV20-1 to TRBJ1-5, with 7 bases that match TRBD1. This CDR3 is 12 amino acids long. V shed 6 bases and J 3 bases; nucleotides not matched to a gene: 2. Germline lookup yields CDR1 DFQATT and CDR2 SNEGSKA (reference sequence). In DNA, the CDR3 is TGCAGTGCACAGGGGAACAATCAGCCCCAGCATTTT. The encoded protein is CSAQGNNQPQHF.

This clonotype was seen many times. This chain connects TRBV7-9 to TRBJ1-2, with a tentative D call TRBD1 (5 bases). V was shortened by 5 bases and J by 2 bases, with 18 bases between the two germline ends. The CDR3 is made up of 16 amino acids. The germline V gene has CDR1 SEHNR and CDR2 FQNEAQ (reference sequence). Written as DNA, the CDR3 is TGTGCCAGCAGCGCTCTCCCCCTGACAGACAACTATGGCTACACCTTC. It yields the protein CASSALPLTDNYGYTF.

This clonotype is classed as medium-sized. The J gene is TRBJ2-3, the V gene TRBV11-3; D is unclear. V dropped 4 bases and J dropped 6 bases, with 14 bases sitting between them. CDR1 SGHNT and CDR2 YENEEA come from the germline V gene. The CDR3 extends over 14 amino acids. In DNA form, the CDR3 reads TGTGCCAGCAGCTCCAATGGCAGCCCGGATACGCAGTATTTT. Translating gives CASSSNGSPDTQYF.

This clonotype was detected once. The V and J genes are TRBV5-1 and TRBJ1-2, with D possibly matching TRBD1 (5 bases). The CDR3 has 16 residues. CDR1 SGHRS and CDR2 YFSETQ come from the germline V gene. Trimming pared 4 bases from V and 4 bases from J, leaving 20 bases between. CDR3 sequence: CASSPRYSGSPYGYTF. The CDR3 bases are TGCGCCAGCAGCCCACGCTACTCAGGGTCCCCCTATGGCTACACCTTC.

This chain joins TRBV6-4 and TRBJ2-1, with a tentative D call TRBD1 (5 bases). There are 15 residues in the CDR3. CDR1 and CDR2 from the germline V gene are MRHNA and SNTAGT. V gave up 0 bases and J gave up 1 base, with 7 bases separating them. CDR3 in DNA: TGTGCCAGCAGTGACTCAACAGGTTCCTACAATGAGCAGTTCTTC. Encoded protein: CASSDSTGSYNEQFF.

The genes are TRBV9 and TRBJ2-1; the match to TRBD2 covers 9 bases. CDR3 size: 16 residues. CDR1 is SGDLS and CDR2 is YYNGEE in the germline V gene. The J segment lost 9 bases and the V segment lost 4 bases, leaving 14 bases of the junction unmatched. CDR3 protein: CASSSPGLAGRGEQFF. DNA for the CDR3: TGTGCCAGCAGCTCCCCCGGGCTAGCGGGGCGAGGTGAGCAGTTCTTC.